This T cell receptor (beta chain) appears in the sequencing data of a study of cytomegalovirus exposure and HLA in healthy donors. V lost 3 bases to trimming and J lost 3 bases, with 18 bases between them. The CDR3 totals 16 residues. The germline V gene encodes CDR1 SGHTA and CDR2 FQGNSA. PCR involved 60 Vbeta and 13 Jbeta primers. Libraries were prepared by immunoSEQ multiplex PCR; TCRdb keeps only in-frame clonotypes and omits some of them. The sample has 120,000 or so clones, 73% seen once; the top ten hold 4.1%. The sequencing sample was made of PBMCs. This chain connects TRBV7-2 to TRBJ2-7, with a tentative D call TRBD1 (7 bases). The sequence was obtained from a woman in her forties in good health and CMV-seronegative. CDR3 sequence: CASSFEAHRGLYEQYF. In nucleotides, the CDR3 is TGTGCCAGCAGCTTCGAGGCCCACAGGGGACTCTACGAGCAGTACTTC.